One sample yielded the 25 T cell receptor beta chains listed below, sequenced in a study of cytomegalovirus exposure and HLA in healthy donors (dated by TCRdb to about 2017). The library was prepared using the immunoSEQ multiplex PCR assay. A mixture of 60 forward primers for TCR Vbeta segments and 13 reverse primers for TCR Jbeta segments was used in the multiplex PCR. TCRdb took this table from immuneACCESS and kept in-frame rearrangements with V and J called. Such tables lack part of the clones; where checked against another copy, unresolved V genes explain under half of the gap, and the rest is unexplained. The table for this sample records approximately 75,000 clones. Of the sample, 4.5% to 5% is held by the ten largest clones. What was sequenced was PBMCs. The origin of the receptors is a man aged 35-49 years in good health and CMV-seronegative.

The rearrangement joins TRBV29-1 to TRBJ1-5; weak D call: TRBD1 (5 bases). Trimming took off 6 bases at V and 3 bases at J, with 12 bases between the two ends. Per the germline V gene, CDR1 is SQVTM and CDR2 is ANQGSEA. The CDR3 is 13 residues long. CDR3 coding DNA: TGCAGCGTCCTTGACAGTTCCAATCAGCCCCAGCATTTT. Protein sequence: CSVLDSSNQPQHF.

The chain links TRBV30 to TRBJ1-1; TRBD1 aligns across 10 bases. The J segment lost 1 base and the V segment lost 8 bases, leaving 4 bases of the junction unmatched. The CDR3 is 13 residues long. Germline values: CDR1 GTSNPN, CDR2 SVGIG (reference sequence). This CDR3 reads CATRQGANTEAFF. The CDR3 DNA follows: TGTGCCACTAGACAGGGGGCGAACACTGAAGCTTTCTTT.

The rearrangement joins TRBV5-1 to TRBJ2-2; maybe TRBD2 (6 bases). The germline V gene has CDR1 SGHRS and CDR2 YFSETQ. This CDR3 has 15 amino acids. Trimming removed 4 bases at V and 0 bases at J, with 10 bases between. CDR3 in amino acids: CASSPGETNTGELFF. In DNA form, the CDR3 reads TGCGCCAGCAGCCCGGGGGAGACGAACACCGGGGAGCTGTTTTTT. The full variable domain, its missing parts supplied by reference TRBV5-1 and TRBJ2-2, is KAGVTQTPRYLIKTRGQQVTLSCSPISGHRSVSWYQQTPGQGLQFLFEYFSETQRNKGNFPGRFSGRQFSNSRSEMNVSTLELGDSALYLCASSPGETNTGELFFGEGSRLTVL.

CDR3: CASSGGQVSSYNEQFF. The CDR3 nucleotides are TGTGCCAGCTCAGGAGGACAGGTTAGCTCCTACAATGAGCAGTTCTTC. J is TRBJ2-1 and V is TRBV18, with 7 nucleotides matching TRBD1. Germline loops: CDR1 KGHSH, CDR2 LQKENI. The CDR3 runs to 16 residues. V shed 5 bases and J 0 bases; nucleotides not matched to a gene: 7.

This chain connects TRBV4-3 to TRBJ2-7; D is unresolved. V lost 3 bases to trimming and J lost 0 bases, with 12 bases between them. The V gene's germline CDR1 is LGHNA and CDR2 YSLEER. The CDR3 is 15 residues long. CDR3 amino acids: CASSHTYASSYEQYF. CDR3 in DNA: TGCGCCAGCAGCCACACCTATGCAAGCTCCTACGAGCAGTACTTC.

The chain uses TRBV5-6 and TRBJ1-2; possibly TRBD1 for D (5 bases). The length of the CDR3 is 14 residues. The V gene lost 0 bases and the J gene lost 4 bases, with 10 bases spanning the gap. Germline CDR1 and CDR2: SGHDT and YYEEEE. In DNA form, the CDR3 reads TGTGCCAGCAGCTTGGGAGACAGATCCTATGGCTACACCTTC. It specifies CASSLGDRSYGYTF.

This chain joins TRBV10-2 and TRBJ2-5; 7 bases fit TRBD2. CDR1 is WSHSY and CDR2 is SAAADI in the germline V gene. With V trimmed by 0 bases and J by 4 bases, 5 bases remained unmatched. The CDR3 is 15 residues long. CDR3 residues: CASSESRTSRETQYF. As DNA, the CDR3 is TGCGCCAGCAGTGAGTCGCGGACTAGTCGAGAGACCCAGTACTTC.

This chain links TRBV5-5 with TRBJ1-2; 8 nucleotides match TRBD1. With 5 bases clipped from V and 1 base from J, the junction kept 7 bases outside the gene matches. Germline CDR1 is SGHKS and CDR2 is YYEKEE (reference sequence). CDR3 size: 15 residues. The CDR3 DNA follows: TGTGCCAGCAGACGGGGACAGGAGATTAACTATGGCTACACCTTC. Its protein product is CASRRGQEINYGYTF.

V and J are TRBV6-5 and TRBJ2-7; the D gene is possibly TRBD2 (5 bases). Germline V gene lookup returns CDR1 MNHEY and CDR2 SVGAGI. The CDR3 spans 14 residues. V shed 6 bases and J shed 1 base, with 13 bases lying between them. CDR3: CASSLRRESYEQYF. The CDR3 DNA is TGTGCCAGCAGCCTAAGACGGGAATCCTACGAGCAGTACTTC.

The chain is built from TRBV2 and TRBJ2-3; 9 nucleotides agree with TRBD2. Germline V gives CDR1 SNHLY, CDR2 FYNNEI. The CDR3 is made up of 13 amino acids. Losses at the gene ends were 7 bases for V and 5 bases for J; bases not matched to a gene: 4. CDR3 sequence reads: CASTPTSGDTQYF. In nucleotides, the CDR3 is TGTGCCAGCACCCCGACTAGCGGAGATACGCAGTATTTT.

The chain couples TRBV19 to TRBJ1-1; 12 nucleotides agree with TRBD1. CDR1 and CDR2 (germline): LNHDA, SQIVND (reference sequence). V lost 6 bases, J lost 4 bases, and 6 bases stayed unmatched. The CDR3 is 15 amino acids. This chain's CDR3 is CASRGDRGRGTEAFF. CDR3 DNA: TGTGCCAGTAGGGGGGACAGGGGGCGGGGCACTGAAGCTTTCTTT.

The J gene is TRBJ1-3, the V gene TRBV15; D is unclear. The CDR3 is 14 residues long. Trimming stripped 0 bases from V and 4 bases from J, with 7 bases between. Looked up from germline, CDR1 is LNHNV and CDR2 is YYDKDF (reference sequence). CDR3 sequence reads: CATSRDAAGNTIYF. The CDR3 DNA sequence: TGTGCCACCAGCAGAGACGCAGCGGGAAACACCATATATTTT.

The genes are TRBV5-1 and TRBJ2-3; D uncertain. The V and J ends lost 0 bases and 4 bases respectively, with 3 bases between them. This CDR3 is built from 12 residues. Germline V lookup: CDR1 SGHRS, CDR2 YFSETQ. CDR3 DNA sequence: TGCGCCAGCAGCTTGGTAGCAGATACGCAGTATTTT. It yields the protein CASSLVADTQYF.

The rearrangement uses TRBV7-9 and TRBJ2-7; D perhaps matches TRBD1 (6 bases). V was cut by 5 bases and J by 6 bases, with 17 bases left in between. Germline assignment: CDR1 SEHNR and CDR2 FQNEAQ (reference sequence). This CDR3 has 14 amino acids. The CDR3 DNA sequence: TGTGCCAGCAGCCCCCCACAGGGTTTGGGCGAGCAGTACTTC. As protein: CASSPPQGLGEQYF.

The chain recombines TRBV19 with TRBJ1-4, with 9 bases identical to TRBD1. This CDR3 comprises 14 residues. CDR1 and CDR2 (germline): LNHDA, SQIVND (reference sequence). Trimming at V came to 5 bases and at J to 8 bases, leaving 6 bases not matched to a gene. The CDR3 DNA is TGTGCCAGTAGTCAACAGGGGGCTTACGAAAAACTGTTTTTT. Translating gives CASSQQGAYEKLFF.

J is TRBJ2-3 and V is TRBV4-2, with 9 nucleotides matching TRBD2. V gave up 0 bases and J gave up 4 bases; unmatched junction bases: 5. CDR1 and CDR2 from the germline V gene are LGHNA and YNFKEQ. CDR3 length: 16 residues. CDR3 region: CASSQEALAGSDTQYF. Written as DNA, the CDR3 is TGTGCCAGCAGCCAAGAGGCTCTAGCGGGGTCAGATACGCAGTATTTT.

The V and J genes are TRBV27 and TRBJ1-1, with a tentative D call TRBD1 (5 bases). CDR1 is MNHEY and CDR2 is SMNVEV in the germline V gene (reference sequence). The germline V and J ends were trimmed by 1 base and 11 bases, with 17 bases remaining between them. This CDR3 region has 14 residues. CDR3 nucleotide sequence: TGTGCCAGCAGTTTATTCCTTCAGGGTGGGGCGGCTTTCTTT. As protein: CASSLFLQGGAAFF.

This chain links TRBV19 with TRBJ2-7; D unclear. The CDR3 has 14 residues. Germline V gene sequence: CDR1 LNHDA, CDR2 SQIVND (reference sequence). Between the trimmed V and J ends, which lost 4 bases and 0 bases, there was a span of 10 bases. The CDR3 spells CASSNSLASYEQYF. CDR3 nucleotides: TGTGCCAGTAGTAACAGCTTGGCCTCCTACGAGCAGTACTTC.

CDR3 sequence: CASSVGSGRALHQFF. The CDR3 nucleotides are TGTGCCAGCAGCGTAGGCAGCGGGAGGGCCTTACACCAGTTCTTC. V is TRBV9 and J is TRBJ2-1; 10 bases agree with TRBD2. The junction had 10 bases not matched to a gene; V was cut back by 0 bases and J by 13 bases. This CDR3 has 15 residues. Germline V gene data show CDR1 as SGDLS and CDR2 as YYNGEE.

The chain uses TRBV28 and TRBJ1-3; D may be TRBD1 (5 bases). From germline, CDR1 is MDHEN and CDR2 SYDVKM. Trimming stripped 2 bases from V and 4 bases from J, with 12 bases between. This CDR3 is built from 15 residues. The CDR3 coding sequence is TGTGCCAGCAGTTTAATTGGGGCGGCGGGAAACACCATATATTTT. This gives the protein CASSLIGAAGNTIYF.

The rearrangement joins TRBV7-9 to TRBJ2-5; D gene unclear. The germline V gene encodes CDR1 SEHNR and CDR2 FQNEAQ (reference sequence). There are 15 residues in the CDR3. V dropped 1 base and J dropped 2 bases, with 11 bases sitting between them. The CDR3 coding sequence is TGTGCCAGCAGCTTAGGTCGGTCGTCTCAAGAGACCCAGTACTTC. It yields the protein CASSLGRSSQETQYF.

V is TRBV28 and J is TRBJ1-5; D gene unclear. CDR3 length equals 12 residues. CDR1 is MDHEN, CDR2 SYDVKM, per germline. V was cut by 7 bases and J by 6 bases, with 10 bases left in between. CDR3 DNA sequence: TGTGCCAGCAACTGGAGCGGTCAGCCCCAGCATTTT. Residues: CASNWSGQPQHF.

The V and J genes are TRBV28 and TRBJ1-2; D ambiguous. The CDR3 consists of 13 residues. Germline assignment: CDR1 MDHEN and CDR2 SYDVKM. V shed 2 bases and J shed 7 bases, with 11 bases lying between them. CDR3 protein: CASSLSAESGYTF. The CDR3 DNA reads TGTGCCAGCAGTTTAAGTGCGGAAAGTGGCTACACCTTC.

This chain uses TRBV5-4 with TRBJ2-5; 11 nucleotides match TRBD2. CDR1 is SGHNT and CDR2 is YYREEE in the germline V gene (reference sequence). V lost 4 bases and J lost 5; bases outside the gene matches: 10. The CDR3 runs 16 residues. CDR3: CASSHIAGGPGETQYF. The DNA for the CDR3 is TGTGCCAGCAGCCATATAGCGGGAGGGCCTGGGGAGACCCAGTACTTC. Filled out from reference TRBV5-4 and TRBJ2-5, the complete variable domain reads ETGVTQSPTHLIKTRGQQVTLRCSSQSGHNTVSWYQQALGQGPQFIFQYYREEENGRGNFPPRFSGLQFPNYSSELNVNALELDDSALYLCASSHIAGGPGETQYFGPGTRLLVL.

V gene TRBV30 combines with J gene TRBJ2-3; possible D gene TRBD2, 5 bases. Trimming pared 5 bases from V and 5 bases from J, leaving 11 bases between. CDR1 is GTSNPN, CDR2 SVGIG, per germline (reference sequence). There are 12 residues in the CDR3. CDR3 sequence: CAWGLYKDTQYF. CDR3 coding DNA: TGTGCCTGGGGACTTTACAAAGATACGCAGTATTTT.